The 17 T cell receptor beta chains below were found in one sample sequenced in a study of Tregs in tolerant kidney transplant recipients (dated by TCRdb to between 2018 and 2020). The time point label, read with the paper, signifies: 6 months after combined kidney and bone marrow transplant. Related donors were used in the transplants with nonmyeloablative bone marrow transplantation, and mixed chimerism was transient in the human trials. Receptor amplification or capture employed the immunoSEQ multiplex PCR assay. Imported from immuneACCESS, the table was reduced by TCRdb to in-frame sequences with V and J called. These copies leave out some clones; in studies compared against another copy, an unresolved V gene accounts for under half, and the cause of the remainder is not known. Per the sample table, the count is roughly 25,000 clones. The ten largest account for approximately 4.2% of the sample.

The sample in question was CD4+ T cells from blood (PBMCs), obtained 6 months after the transplant. These receptor sequences come from a human patient who received a combined kidney and bone marrow transplant. After transplantation, some T cells may belong to the graft donor instead of the recipient.

Concerning this clone: The CDR3 is cut off 3 residues early in the read; its end comes from the germline J gene. The chain recombines TRBV7-8 with TRBJ1-1; 8 bases agree with TRBD1. There are 14 residues in the CDR3. The ends lost 3 bases at V and 1 base at J; junction bases unmatched: 1. Per the germline V gene, CDR1 is SGHVS and CDR2 is FQNEAQ. CDR3 in amino acids: CASSFDRGNTEAFF. CDR3 DNA, as far as it was read: TGTGCCAGCAGCTTTGACAGGGGGAACACTGAA.

About this clone itself: The DNA ends 3 residues before the CDR3 does, and the rest of the CDR3 is filled in from the germline J gene. This chain connects TRBV11-2 to TRBJ1-2; possibly TRBD1 for D (5 bases). CDR3 length: 14 amino acids. CDR1 SGHAT and CDR2 FQNNGV come from the germline V gene. V gave up 0 bases and J gave up 7 bases, with 12 bases separating them. The CDR3 loop is CASSLDRGERGYTF. The DNA read from the CDR3 is TGTGCCAGCAGCTTAGATAGAGGGGAGCGTGGC.

With regard to this clone: The read ends 3 residues early relative to the CDR3; the germline J gene fills the gap. This chain connects TRBV5-1 to TRBJ2-5, with 7 bases identical to TRBD1. Germline V gene lookup returns CDR1 SGHRS and CDR2 YFSETQ. V dropped 0 bases and J dropped 4; count of bases not matched to a gene: 3. The CDR3 length is 14 residues. CDR3 residues: CASSLGAGGETQYF. The sequenced part of the CDR3 DNA is TGCGCCAGCAGCTTGGGGGCAGGGGGAGAGACC.

On this clone: Read data end 3 residues before the CDR3 end; the end is taken from the germline J gene. The chain uses TRBV5-1 and TRBJ1-5, with 7 positions matching TRBD1. There are 15 residues in the CDR3. After removal of 4 bases from V and 1 base from J, the junction contained 5 bases not matched to a gene. Germline V gene data show CDR1 as SGHRS and CDR2 as YFSETQ. CDR3 in amino acids: CASSTTGASNQPQHF. CDR3 bases read: TGCGCCAGCAGCACCACAGGGGCGAGCAATCAGCCC.

As concerns this clone: The missing CDR3 end, 3 residues past where the read stops, is filled in from the germline J gene. The V gene is TRBV2, the J gene TRBJ1-1; 9 nucleotides line up with TRBD1. J lost 6 bases, V lost 9 bases, and 5 bases had no gene match. The CDR3 sequence is 12 residues long. Germline CDR1 reads SNHLY; CDR2 reads FYNNEI. CDR3 bases read: TGTGCCAGAAAGGGACAGGGCTCTGAA. It yields the protein CARKGQGSE. The CDR3 in full is CARKGQGSEAFF.

To note about this clone: The read comes to an end 3 residues before the CDR3 does, leaving the germline J gene to fill in the end. The chain carries TRBV5-6 and TRBJ1-1; D possibly corresponds to TRBD1 (5 bases). V was trimmed by 0 bases and J by 4 bases, leaving 10 bases between them. Germline V CDR1 and CDR2: SGHDT, YYEEEE. The CDR3 spans 14 residues. The CDR3 spells CASSLGGVGTEAFF. The sequenced CDR3 bases are TGTGCCAGCAGCTTGGGGGGGGTTGGCACTGAA. Full variable domain (rest looked up from reference TRBV5-6 and TRBJ1-1): DAGVTQSPTHLIKTRGQQVTLRCSPKSGHDTVSWYQQALGQGPQFIFQYYEEEERQRGNFPDRFSGHQFPNYSSELNVNALLLGDSALYLCASSLGGVGTEAFFGQGTRLTVV.

This CDR3 is CASSQLEETQYF. CDR3 DNA (partial): TGTGCCAGCTCACAGCTGGAAGAGACC. The chain joins TRBV18 to TRBJ2-5; D uncertain. Coverage ceases 3 residues before the CDR3 finishes, and the germline J gene fills in the end. Germline V gene lookup returns CDR1 KGHSH and CDR2 LQKENI. Trimming took 4 bases from V and 3 from J, leaving 6 bases between them. The CDR3 runs to 12 residues.

Concerning this clone itself: The missing CDR3 end, 3 residues past where the read stops, is filled in from the germline J gene. The chain links TRBV20-1 to TRBJ2-5; D may be TRBD2 (5 bases). The CDR3 covers 14 residues. Deletions cut 7 bases from V and 7 bases from J, with 22 bases between. Germline V gene lookup returns CDR1 DFQATT and CDR2 SNEGSKA (reference sequence). The sequenced CDR3 bases are TGCAGTGTTCGAGGGTTCCGGGGTGAAGGGACC. Translated, it gives CSVRGFRGEGT. The entire CDR3 sequence reads CSVRGFRGEGTQYF.

This clone is deemed medium-sized by its frequency. The CDR3 end lies 3 residues beyond the end of the read and is filled in from the germline J gene. The V and J genes are TRBV19 and TRBJ2-2, with TRBD2 matching 14 bases. Germline V gene lookup returns CDR1 LNHDA and CDR2 SQIVND (reference sequence). Trimming cost V 2 bases and J 6 bases; bases outside gene matches: 2. This CDR3 has 16 amino acids. CDR3 sequence: CASSIRTSGRPGELFF. The sequenced CDR3 bases are TGTGCCAGTAGTATAAGGACTAGCGGGAGGCCCGGGGAG.

The CDR3 DNA, read in part, is TGCGCCAGCAGTGAGTCCCTGGGACAGGGGAGCGAGACC. Its translation is CASSESLGQGSET. The whole CDR3 sequence is CASSESLGQGSETQYF. The genes are TRBV10-1 and TRBJ2-5; 10 bases match TRBD1. The CDR3 goes on 3 residues after the read ends, and that part is filled in from the germline J gene. Germline trimming cut 0 bases from V and 5 bases from J; bases unmatched to any gene: 6. The CDR3 contains 16 residues. Germline CDR1 is WNHNN and CDR2 is SYGVQD (reference sequence).

Turning to this clone: Read data end 3 residues before the CDR3 end; the end is taken from the germline J gene. The chain links TRBV30 to TRBJ2-3; 8 nucleotides align to TRBD2. The V gene's germline CDR1 is GTSNPN and CDR2 SVGIG (reference sequence). V was clipped by 2 bases and J by 6 bases; unmatched bases: 7. The CDR3 sequence is 14 residues long. The CDR3 spells CAWSREGPRDTQYF. The sequenced part of the CDR3 DNA is TGTGCCTGGAGTCGGGAGGGGCCCCGTGATACG.

As concerns this clone: Sequencing ends 3 residues short of the CDR3 end; the germline J gene provides the rest. This sequence joins TRBV7-2 and TRBJ2-7; possible D gene TRBD2, 6 bases. This CDR3 comprises 14 residues. Per germline, CDR1 SGHTA and CDR2 FQGNSA. Trimming stripped 1 base from V and 2 bases from J, with 9 bases between. The CDR3: CASSLDGTPYEQYF. The CDR3 bases that were read are TGTGCCAGCAGCTTAGATGGGACTCCCTACGAG.

Of note for this clone: Sequencing ends 3 residues short of the CDR3 end; the germline J gene provides the rest. V usage is TRBV5-1 and J usage is TRBJ2-1; 9 nucleotides agree with TRBD2. CDR3 length: 16 residues. Trimming cost V 5 bases and J 0 bases; bases outside gene matches: 6. Per the germline V gene, CDR1 is SGHRS and CDR2 is YFSETQ. Incomplete CDR3 DNA: TGCGCCAGCAGTTCCCGCGGGGGGGCCTCCTACAATGAG. Its protein is CASSSRGGASYNE. The full CDR3 reads CASSSRGGASYNEQFF.

Notes on this clone: The CDR3 end is not reached by the read, which stops 3 residues before it; the germline J gene fills it in. The V gene is TRBV10-3, the J gene TRBJ1-2; D remains ambiguous. The ends were cut back, 3 bases at V and 0 bases at J, with 8 bases in the middle. Germline V gene data show CDR1 as ENHRY and CDR2 as SYGVKD. The CDR3 is made up of 14 amino acids. The DNA read from the CDR3 is TGTGCCATCAGTGAAGCGGCAGCTAACTATGGC. This translates into CAISEAAANYG. The CDR3 as a whole reads CAISEAAANYGYTF.

A word on this clone: The sequence runs out 3 residues before the end of the CDR3; the remainder is reconstructed from the germline J gene. V is TRBV2 and J is TRBJ1-2; TRBD1 aligns across 7 bases. CDR3 length: 13 residues. Germline trimming cut 6 bases from V and 4 bases from J; bases unmatched to any gene: 5. Germline assignment: CDR1 SNHLY and CDR2 FYNNEI. The CDR3 sequence: CASRDTGVYGYTF. The part of the CDR3 DNA that was read is TGTGCCAGCAGAGATACAGGGGTCTATGGC.

Turning to this clone: Sequencing ends 3 residues short of the CDR3 end; the germline J gene provides the rest. This chain connects TRBV20-1 to TRBJ2-1, with TRBD2 identical over 11 bases. V gave up 4 bases and J gave up 6 bases; unmatched junction bases: 5. The length of the CDR3 is 14 residues. The germline V gene encodes CDR1 DFQATT and CDR2 SNEGSKA (reference sequence). This CDR3 reads CSAILAGGPNEQFF. The sequenced CDR3 bases are TGCAGTGCTATCCTAGCGGGGGGCCCCAATGAG.

Points on this clone: The read comes to an end 3 residues before the CDR3 does, leaving the germline J gene to fill in the end. V and J are TRBV7-6 and TRBJ2-7; D may be TRBD1 (5 bases). Trimming stripped 5 bases from V and 2 bases from J, with 13 bases between. CDR1 and CDR2 from the germline V gene are SGHVS and FNYEAQ. The CDR3 spans 14 residues. CDR3 DNA, as far as it was read: TGTGCCAGCAGCCCGGACAAGGCAACCTACGAG. This gives the protein CASSPDKATYE. Given in full, the CDR3 is CASSPDKATYEQYF.